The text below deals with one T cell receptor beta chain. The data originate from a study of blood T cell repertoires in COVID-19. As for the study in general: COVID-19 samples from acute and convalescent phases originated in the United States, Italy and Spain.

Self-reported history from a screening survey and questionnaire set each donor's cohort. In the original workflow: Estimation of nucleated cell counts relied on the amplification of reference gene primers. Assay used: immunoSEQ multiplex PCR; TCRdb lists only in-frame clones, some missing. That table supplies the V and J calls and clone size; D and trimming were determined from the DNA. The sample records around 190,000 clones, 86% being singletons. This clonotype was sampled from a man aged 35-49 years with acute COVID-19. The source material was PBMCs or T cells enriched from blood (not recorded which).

In DNA, the CDR3 is TGTGCCAGCACGCGCAGGGGCCGCTACGAGCAGTACTTC. It codes for CASTRRGRYEQYF. The chain employs TRBV12-3 or TRBV12-4 and TRBJ2-7; a possible D gene is TRBD1 (6 bases). The CDR3 runs 13 residues. V lost 7 bases, J lost 3 bases, and 13 bases lay in between.